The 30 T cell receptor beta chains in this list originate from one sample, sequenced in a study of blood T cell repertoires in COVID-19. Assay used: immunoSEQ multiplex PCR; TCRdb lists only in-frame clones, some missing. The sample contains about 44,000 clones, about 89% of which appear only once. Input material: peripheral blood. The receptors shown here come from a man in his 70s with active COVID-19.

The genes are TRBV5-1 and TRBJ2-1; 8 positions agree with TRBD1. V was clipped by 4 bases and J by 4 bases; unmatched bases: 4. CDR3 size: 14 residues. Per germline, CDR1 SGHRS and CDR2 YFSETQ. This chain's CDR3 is CASSPGQVYNEQFF. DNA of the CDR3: TGCGCCAGCAGCCCGGGACAGGTATACAATGAGCAGTTCTTC.

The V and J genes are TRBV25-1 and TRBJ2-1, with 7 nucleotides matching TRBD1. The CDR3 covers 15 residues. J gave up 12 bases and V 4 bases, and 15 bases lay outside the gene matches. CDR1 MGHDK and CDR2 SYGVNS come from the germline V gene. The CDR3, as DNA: TGTGCCAGCAGTGGAGAGAGACAGGGCTCTACGGGGCAGTTCTTC. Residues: CASSGERQGSTGQFF.

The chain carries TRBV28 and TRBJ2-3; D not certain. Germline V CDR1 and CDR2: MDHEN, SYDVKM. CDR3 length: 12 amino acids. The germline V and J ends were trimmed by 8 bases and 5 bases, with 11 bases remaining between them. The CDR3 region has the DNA TGTGCCAGCCAGGTTTCTGGAGATACGCAGTATTTT. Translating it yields CASQVSGDTQYF.

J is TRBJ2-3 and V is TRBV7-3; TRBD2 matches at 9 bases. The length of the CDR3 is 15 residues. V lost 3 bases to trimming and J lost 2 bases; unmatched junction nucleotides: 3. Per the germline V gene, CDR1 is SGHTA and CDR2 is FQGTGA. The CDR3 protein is CASSFERGATDTQYF. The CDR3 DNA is TGTGCCAGCAGCTTTGAGCGGGGGGCCACAGATACGCAGTATTTT.

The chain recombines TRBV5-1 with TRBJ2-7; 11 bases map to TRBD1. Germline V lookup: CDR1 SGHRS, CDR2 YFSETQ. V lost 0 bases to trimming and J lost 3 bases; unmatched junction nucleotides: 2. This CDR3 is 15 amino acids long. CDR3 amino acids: CASSLAGTGGYEQYF. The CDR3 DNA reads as TGCGCCAGCAGCTTGGCCGGGACAGGGGGCTACGAGCAGTACTTC.

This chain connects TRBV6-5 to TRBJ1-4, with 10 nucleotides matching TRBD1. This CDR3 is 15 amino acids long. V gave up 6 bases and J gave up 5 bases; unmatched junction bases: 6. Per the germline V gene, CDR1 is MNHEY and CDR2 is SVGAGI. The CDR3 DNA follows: TGTGCCAGCAGCCGGGACAGGGGACGAAATGAAAAACTGTTTTTT. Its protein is CASSRDRGRNEKLFF.

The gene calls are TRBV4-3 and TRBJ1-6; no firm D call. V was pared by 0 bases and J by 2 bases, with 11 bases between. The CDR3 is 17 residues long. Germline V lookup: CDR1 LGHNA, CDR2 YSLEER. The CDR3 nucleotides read TGCGCCAGCAGCCAAGATGCGGCGGCAGCCTATAATTCACCCCTCCACTTT. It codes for CASSQDAAAAYNSPLHF.

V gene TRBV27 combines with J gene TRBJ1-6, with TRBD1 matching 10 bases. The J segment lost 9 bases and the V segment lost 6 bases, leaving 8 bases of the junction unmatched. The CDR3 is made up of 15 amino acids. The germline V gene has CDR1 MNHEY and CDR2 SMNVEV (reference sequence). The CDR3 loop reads CASRGVDRGISPLHF. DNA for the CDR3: TGTGCCAGCAGGGGAGTGGACAGGGGGATTTCACCCCTCCACTTT.

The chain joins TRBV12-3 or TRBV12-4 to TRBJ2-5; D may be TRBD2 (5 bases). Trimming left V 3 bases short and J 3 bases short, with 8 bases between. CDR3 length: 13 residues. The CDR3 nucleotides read TGTGCCAGCAGTTTGTTAGCGAAAGAGACCCAGTACTTC. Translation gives CASSLLAKETQYF.

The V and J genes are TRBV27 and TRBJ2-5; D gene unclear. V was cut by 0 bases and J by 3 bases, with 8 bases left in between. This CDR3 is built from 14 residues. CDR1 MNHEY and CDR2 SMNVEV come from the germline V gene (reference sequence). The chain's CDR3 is CASSLSYPEETQYF. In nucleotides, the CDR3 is TGTGCCAGCAGTTTATCGTACCCAGAAGAGACCCAGTACTTC.

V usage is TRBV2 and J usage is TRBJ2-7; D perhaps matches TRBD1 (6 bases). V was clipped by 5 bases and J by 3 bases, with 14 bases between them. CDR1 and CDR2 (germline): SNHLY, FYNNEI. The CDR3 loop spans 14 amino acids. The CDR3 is CASSLKQGNYEQYF. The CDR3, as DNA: TGTGCCAGCAGTCTTAAACAGGGAAACTACGAGCAGTACTTC.

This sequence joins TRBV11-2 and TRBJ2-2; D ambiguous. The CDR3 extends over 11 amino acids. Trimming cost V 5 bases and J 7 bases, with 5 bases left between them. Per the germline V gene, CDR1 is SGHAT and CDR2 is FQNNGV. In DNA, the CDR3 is TGTGCCAGCAGCCCCCTCGGGGAGCTGTTTTTT. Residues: CASSPLGELFF.

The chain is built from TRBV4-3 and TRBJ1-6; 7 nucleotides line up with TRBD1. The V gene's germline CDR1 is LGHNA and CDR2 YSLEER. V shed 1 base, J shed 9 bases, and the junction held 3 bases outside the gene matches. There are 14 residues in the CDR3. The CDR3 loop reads CASSQGQGVSPLHF. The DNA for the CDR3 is TGCGCCAGCAGCCAAGGGCAGGGGGTTTCACCCCTCCACTTT.

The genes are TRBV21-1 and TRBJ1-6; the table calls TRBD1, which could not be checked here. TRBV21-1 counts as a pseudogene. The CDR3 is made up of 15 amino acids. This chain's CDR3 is CASSPHRGQSSPLHF. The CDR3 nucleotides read TGTGCCAGCAGCCCGCATAGGGGGCAGAGTTCACCCCTCCACTTT.

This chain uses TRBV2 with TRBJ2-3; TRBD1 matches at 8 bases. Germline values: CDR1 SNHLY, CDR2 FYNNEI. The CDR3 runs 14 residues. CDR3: CALRERTGTDTQYF. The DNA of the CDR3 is TGTGCATTAAGAGAGCGGACAGGGACAGATACGCAGTATTTT.

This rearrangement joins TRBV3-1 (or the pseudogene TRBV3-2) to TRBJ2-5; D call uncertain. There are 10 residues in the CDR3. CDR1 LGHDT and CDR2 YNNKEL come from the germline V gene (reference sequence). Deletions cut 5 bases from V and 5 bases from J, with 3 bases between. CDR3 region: CASSAETQYF. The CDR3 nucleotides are TGTGCCAGCAGCGCGGAGACCCAGTACTTC.

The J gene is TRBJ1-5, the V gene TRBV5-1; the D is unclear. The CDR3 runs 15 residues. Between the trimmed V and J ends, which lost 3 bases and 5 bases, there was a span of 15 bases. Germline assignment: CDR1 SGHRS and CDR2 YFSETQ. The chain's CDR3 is CASSSDGEGYQPQHF. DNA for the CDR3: TGCGCCAGCAGCTCGGACGGGGAGGGCTATCAGCCCCAGCATTTT.

The chain's CDR3 is CASSQGQGTYEQYF. The CDR3 DNA reads as TGTGCCAGCAGCCAGGGACAGGGAACCTACGAGCAGTACTTC. The J gene is TRBJ2-7, the V gene TRBV27; TRBD1 aligns across 9 bases. V lost 6 bases to trimming and J lost 2 bases; unmatched junction nucleotides: 5. Germline V gene data show CDR1 as MNHEY and CDR2 as SMNVEV (reference sequence). CDR3 length equals 14 residues.

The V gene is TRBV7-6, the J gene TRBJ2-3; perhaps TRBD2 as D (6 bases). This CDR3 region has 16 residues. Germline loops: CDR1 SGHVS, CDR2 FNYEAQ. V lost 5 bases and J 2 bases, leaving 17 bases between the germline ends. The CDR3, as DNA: TGTGCCAGCAGCCCCGGGGACTCCCGAGACACAGATACGCAGTATTTT. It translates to CASSPGDSRDTDTQYF.

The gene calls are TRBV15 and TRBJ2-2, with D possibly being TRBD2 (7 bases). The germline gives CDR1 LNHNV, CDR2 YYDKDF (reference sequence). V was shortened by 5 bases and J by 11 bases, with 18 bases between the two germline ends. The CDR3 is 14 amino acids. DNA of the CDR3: TGTGCCACCAGCGGGGGGGGAACAGGGAACGAGCTGTTTTTT. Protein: CATSGGGTGNELFF.

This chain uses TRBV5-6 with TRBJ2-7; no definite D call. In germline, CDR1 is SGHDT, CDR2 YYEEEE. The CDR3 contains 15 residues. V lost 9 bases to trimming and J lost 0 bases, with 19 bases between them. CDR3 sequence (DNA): TGTGCCAAGCCCAGAAATCGAACAGTCTCCTACGAGCAGTACTTC. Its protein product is CAKPRNRTVSYEQYF.

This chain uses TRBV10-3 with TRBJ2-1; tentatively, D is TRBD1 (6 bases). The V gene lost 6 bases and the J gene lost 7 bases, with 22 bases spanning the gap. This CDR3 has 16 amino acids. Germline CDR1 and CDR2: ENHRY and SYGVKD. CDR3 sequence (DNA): TGTGCCATCAGCCCAACCCCGGGACAAGACTTGAATGAGCAGTTCTTC. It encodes CAISPTPGQDLNEQFF.

The CDR3 sequence is CASSPSPTEGFTQETQYF. The CDR3 nucleotides are TGTGCCAGCAGCCCAAGTCCCACGGAGGGGTTCACACAAGAGACCCAGTACTTC. V gene TRBV27 combines with J gene TRBJ2-5; D is perhaps TRBD2 (6 bases). Deletions cut 6 bases from V and 2 bases from J, with 25 bases between. This CDR3 has 18 amino acids. Germline values: CDR1 MNHEY, CDR2 SMNVEV (reference sequence).

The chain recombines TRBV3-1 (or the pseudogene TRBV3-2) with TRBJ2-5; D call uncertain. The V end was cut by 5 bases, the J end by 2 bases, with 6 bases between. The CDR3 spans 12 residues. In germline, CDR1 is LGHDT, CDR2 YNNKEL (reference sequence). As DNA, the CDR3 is TGTGCCAGCAGCTTACGGCAAGAGACCCAGTACTTC. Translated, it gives CASSLRQETQYF.

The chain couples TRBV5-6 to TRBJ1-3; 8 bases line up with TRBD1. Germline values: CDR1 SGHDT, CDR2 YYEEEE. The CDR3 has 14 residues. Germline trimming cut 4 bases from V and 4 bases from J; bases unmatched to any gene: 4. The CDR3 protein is CASSRGQGGNTIYF. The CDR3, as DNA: TGTGCCAGCAGCCGCGGACAGGGAGGAAACACCATATATTTT.

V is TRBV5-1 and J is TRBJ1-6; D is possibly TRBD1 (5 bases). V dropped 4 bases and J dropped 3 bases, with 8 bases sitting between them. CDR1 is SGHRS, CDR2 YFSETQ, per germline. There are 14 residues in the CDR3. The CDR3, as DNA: TGCGCCAGCAGCCCCGACAGCTATAATTCACCCCTCCACTTT. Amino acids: CASSPDSYNSPLHF. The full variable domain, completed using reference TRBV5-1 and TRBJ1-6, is KAGVTQTPRYLIKTRGQQVTLSCSPISGHRSVSWYQQTPGQGLQFLFEYFSETQRNKGNFPGRFSGRQFSNSRSEMNVSTLELGDSALYLCASSPDSYNSPLHFGNGTRLTVT.

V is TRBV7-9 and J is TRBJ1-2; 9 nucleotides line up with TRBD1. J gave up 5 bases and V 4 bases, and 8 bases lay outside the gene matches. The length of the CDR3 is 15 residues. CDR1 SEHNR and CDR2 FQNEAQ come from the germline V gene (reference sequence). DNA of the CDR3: TGTGCCAGCAGCTCAGGACAGGGGCTACCATATGGCTACACCTTC. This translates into CASSSGQGLPYGYTF.

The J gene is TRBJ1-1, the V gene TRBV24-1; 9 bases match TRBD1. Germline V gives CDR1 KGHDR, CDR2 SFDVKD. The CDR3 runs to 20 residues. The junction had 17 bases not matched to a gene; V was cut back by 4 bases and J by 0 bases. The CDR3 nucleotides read TGTGCCACCAGTGACTGGGACAGGGTGAAGGACGTCTCGATGAACACTGAAGCTTTCTTT. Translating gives CATSDWDRVKDVSMNTEAFF.

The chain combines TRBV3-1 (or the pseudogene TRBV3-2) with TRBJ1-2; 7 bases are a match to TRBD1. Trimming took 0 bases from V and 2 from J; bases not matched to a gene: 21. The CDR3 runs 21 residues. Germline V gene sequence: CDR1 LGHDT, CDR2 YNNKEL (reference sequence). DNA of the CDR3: TGTGCCAGCAGCCAAGATTCCTTCGAAGGCGGCCGGGACAGTACCAACTATGGCTACACCTTC. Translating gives CASSQDSFEGGRDSTNYGYTF.

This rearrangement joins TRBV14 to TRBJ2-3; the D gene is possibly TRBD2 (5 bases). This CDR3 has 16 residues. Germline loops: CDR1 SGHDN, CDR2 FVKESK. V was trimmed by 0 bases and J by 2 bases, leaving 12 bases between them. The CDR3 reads CASSQDGNYFTDTQYF. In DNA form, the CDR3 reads TGTGCCAGCAGCCAAGACGGGAACTATTTCACAGATACGCAGTATTTT.